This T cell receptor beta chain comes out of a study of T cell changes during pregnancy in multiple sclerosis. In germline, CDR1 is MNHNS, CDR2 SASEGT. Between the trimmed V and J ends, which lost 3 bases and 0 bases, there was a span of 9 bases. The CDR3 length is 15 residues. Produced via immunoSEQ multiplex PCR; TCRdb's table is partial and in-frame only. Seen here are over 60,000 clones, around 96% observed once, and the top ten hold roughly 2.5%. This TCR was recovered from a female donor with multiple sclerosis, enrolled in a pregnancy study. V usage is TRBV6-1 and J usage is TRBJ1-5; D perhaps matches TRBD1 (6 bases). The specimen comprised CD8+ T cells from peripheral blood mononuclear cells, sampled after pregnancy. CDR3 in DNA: TGTGCCAGCAGTGAGGGGACACTTAGCAATCAGCCCCAGCATTTT. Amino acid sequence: CASSEGTLSNQPQHF.